This TCR beta chain is from a study of blood T cell repertoires in COVID-19. Study context: The study drew acute and convalescent COVID-19 samples from the United States, Italy and Spain. PBMCs, B-cell-depleted T cells, or T cells were the source of the cDNA or gDNA that made up the material.

Original processing methods: Reference gene primer amplification in the assay estimated nucleated cell counts. Profiling relied on immunoSEQ multiplex PCR, and the TCRdb table lists in-frame clones only, not all of them. The V and J calls and the clone size are those of that table, but D and trimming were determined from the DNA. Of around 160,000 clones listed, 84% are singletons. Per germline, CDR1 SGHAT and CDR2 FQNNGV. This CDR3 spans 15 amino acids. V trimming: 3 bases; J trimming: 4 bases; junction bases outside the gene matches: 7. The chain recombines TRBV11-2 with TRBJ2-7; 9 bases are shared with TRBD2. What was sequenced was peripheral blood. The origin of this receptor is a human donor in a cohort sampled during active COVID-19. CDR3 sequence reads: CASSLVSGGPYEQYF. The DNA for the CDR3 is TGTGCCAGCAGCTTGGTGAGCGGGGGGCCTTACGAGCAGTACTTC.